These 3 T cell receptor beta chains were all obtained from the same sample, sequenced in a study of blood T cell repertoires in COVID-19. TCRdb keeps only in-frame clones here, not all; method: immunoSEQ multiplex PCR. This sample has under 80,000 clones, with roughly 82% found just once. Sequencing input: peripheral blood. These TCRs come from a man aged 50 or older with acute or convalescent COVID-19.

The CDR3 DNA sequence: TGTGCCAGCAGCTCCACCTCCCTCGGGAAGGCCAAAAACATTCAGTACTTC. Protein: CASSSTSLGKAKNIQYF. The chain recombines TRBV7-9 with TRBJ2-4; a possible D gene is TRBD2 (5 bases). With 4 bases removed from V and 1 base from J, the gap between germline ends came to 17 bases. Germline V gene sequence: CDR1 SEHNR, CDR2 FQNEAQ (reference sequence). CDR3 length: 17 residues.

The CDR3: CASRTGGGTEAFF. CDR3 sequence (DNA): TGTGCCAGCAGAACGGGAGGGGGCACTGAAGCTTTCTTT. The chain combines TRBV2 with TRBJ1-1; D is perhaps TRBD1 (6 bases). The CDR3 has 13 amino acids. Trimming shortened V by 6 bases and J by 4 bases, and 12 bases separated the two germline ends. In germline, CDR1 is SNHLY, CDR2 FYNNEI.

V is TRBV5-1 and J is TRBJ1-1; 10 nucleotides match TRBD1. This CDR3 comprises 17 residues. The V gene end was trimmed by 4 bases and the J gene end by 4 bases; junction bases not matched to a gene: 13. Germline lookup yields CDR1 SGHRS and CDR2 YFSETQ. The CDR3, as DNA: TGCGCCAGCAGCATACCGGGACAGGGGTTAGTGGGCACTGAAGCTTTCTTT. It codes for CASSIPGQGLVGTEAFF.